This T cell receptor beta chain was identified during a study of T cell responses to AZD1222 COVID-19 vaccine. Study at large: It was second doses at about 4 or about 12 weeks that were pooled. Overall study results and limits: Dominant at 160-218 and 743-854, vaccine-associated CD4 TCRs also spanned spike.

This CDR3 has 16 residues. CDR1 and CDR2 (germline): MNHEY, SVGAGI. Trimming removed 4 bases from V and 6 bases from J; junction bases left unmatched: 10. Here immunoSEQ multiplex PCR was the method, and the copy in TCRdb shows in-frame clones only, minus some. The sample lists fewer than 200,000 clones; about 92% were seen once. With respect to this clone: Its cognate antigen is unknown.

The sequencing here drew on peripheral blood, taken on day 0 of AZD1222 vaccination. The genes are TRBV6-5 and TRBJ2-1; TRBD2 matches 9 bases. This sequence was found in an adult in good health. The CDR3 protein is CASSFLGTSRGNEQFF. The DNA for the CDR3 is TGTGCCAGCAGTTTCCTAGGGACTAGCCGGGGCAATGAGCAGTTCTTC.